This TCR beta chain appears in the sequencing data of a study of radiotherapy plus CTLA-4 blockade in lung cancer. At the level of the study: Disease control was seen in 30% to 35% of patients, objective responses in around 20%. General study points: Once radiotherapy plus ipilimumab had been given, TCR clones derived from tumor expanded in blood. The best prediction of response reportedly came from early blood T cell clone dynamics, with interferon-beta.

The CDR3 has 13 amino acids. V gave up 7 bases and J gave up 3 bases, with 9 bases separating them. CDR1 and CDR2 from the germline V gene are KGHSH and LQKENI. Receiving focal radiation plus CTLA-4 blockade with ipilimumab were patients who had chemo-refractory metastatic non-small-cell lung cancer. This clone has just a few counts. Its antigen is still unknown. The table came from immunoSEQ multiplex PCR; TCRdb's copy has only in-frame clones and leaves some out. Of around 72,000 clones detected, roughly 75% appear once; the ten largest clones hold 7.1%. The starting material was peripheral blood, obtained from a patient treated with radiotherapy plus ipilimumab. The TCR comes from a human donor with non-small cell lung cancer who had a complete response to radiotherapy plus ipilimumab. The chain carries TRBV18 and TRBJ1-4; tentatively, D is TRBD1 (6 bases). Here the CDR3 reads CASFRGANEKLFF. The CDR3 DNA reads as TGTGCCAGCTTCAGGGGCGCTAATGAAAAACTGTTTTTT.